Following are 24 T cell receptor beta chains from one sample sequenced in a study of T cell responses to AZD1222 COVID-19 vaccine. Some clones are missing from TCRdb's copy, which holds only in-frame ones; the method was immunoSEQ multiplex PCR. Of 150,000 to 200,000 clones in the sample, 90% to 95% were seen once. The specimen comprised peripheral blood, sampled 28 days after the second dose of the MenACWY control vaccine. The origin of the receptors is an adult who received the MenACWY meningococcal vaccine as a control.

The chain employs TRBV5-1 and TRBJ1-2, with D perhaps TRBD1 (5 bases). Trimming cost V 5 bases and J 4 bases, with 18 bases left between them. CDR1 is SGHRS, CDR2 YFSETQ, per germline. This CDR3 has 15 amino acids. The CDR3 spells CASRGGVGAFYGYTF. The CDR3 DNA follows: TGCGCCAGCAGGGGAGGGGTAGGAGCCTTCTATGGCTACACCTTC. Variable domain in full (rest from reference TRBV5-1 and TRBJ1-2): KAGVTQTPRYLIKTRGQQVTLSCSPISGHRSVSWYQQTPGQGLQFLFEYFSETQRNKGNFPGRFSGRQFSNSRSEMNVSTLELGDSALYLCASRGGVGAFYGYTFGSGTRLTVV.

This chain connects TRBV5-1 to TRBJ2-3; 11 bases agree with TRBD2. V lost 0 bases, J lost 0 bases, and 9 bases stayed unmatched. The germline CDR1 and CDR2 sequences are SGHRS and YFSETQ. The CDR3 contains 19 residues. This CDR3 is CASSLAGTSGRVSTDTQYF. The CDR3 DNA sequence: TGCGCCAGCAGCTTGGCCGGTACTAGCGGGAGAGTGAGCACAGATACGCAGTATTTT.

This chain links TRBV6-5 with TRBJ1-5; D remains ambiguous. This CDR3 is built from 13 residues. V was trimmed by 6 bases and J by 5 bases, leaving 11 bases between them. Per germline, CDR1 MNHEY and CDR2 SVGAGI. The CDR3 nucleotides read TGTGCCAGCAGCTCAGAGAGGGATCAGCCCCAGCATTTT. Translation: CASSSERDQPQHF.

This chain's CDR3 is CASSLGTGNGYTF. CDR3 nucleotides: TGTGCCAGCAGCTTGGGGACAGGGAATGGCTACACCTTC. The chain has TRBV7-8 and TRBJ1-2, with 9 nucleotides matching TRBD1. J was trimmed by 6 bases and V by 3 bases; bases with no gene match: 2. The CDR3 runs to 13 residues. Germline CDR1 reads SGHVS; CDR2 reads FQNEAQ.

The V and J genes are TRBV4-2 and TRBJ1-6; unclear D gene. The CDR3 loop spans 16 amino acids. V was clipped by 4 bases and J by 5 bases, with 15 bases between them. The germline CDR1 and CDR2 sequences are LGHNA and YNFKEQ. CDR3 nucleotide sequence: TGTGCCAGCAGCCGGGCGATACGGGCCGATAATTCACCCCTCCACTTT. It specifies CASSRAIRADNSPLHF.

The V and J genes are TRBV19 and TRBJ1-1; D is uncertain. CDR1 is LNHDA, CDR2 SQIVND, per germline (reference sequence). Trimming took 6 bases from V and 0 from J, leaving 11 bases between them. This CDR3 region has 14 residues. The CDR3, as DNA: TGTGCCAGTAGGGAAAAGGCCATGAACACTGAAGCTTTCTTT. It specifies CASREKAMNTEAFF. The full variable domain, completed using reference TRBV19 and TRBJ1-1, is DGGITQSPKYLFRKEGQNVTLSCEQNLNHDAMYWYRQDPGQGLRLIYYSQIVNDFQKGDIAEGYSVSREKKESFPLTVTSAQKNPTAFYLCASREKAMNTEAFFGQGTRLTVV.

The rearrangement uses TRBV28 and TRBJ1-2; 11 bases are shared with TRBD1. The germline CDR1 and CDR2 sequences are MDHEN and SYDVKM. V shed 9 bases and J 6 bases; nucleotides not matched to a gene: 6. The CDR3 is made up of 13 amino acids. This CDR3 is CASGTGGFNGYTF. DNA for the CDR3: TGTGCCAGTGGGACAGGGGGGTTCAATGGCTACACCTTC.

The chain combines TRBV30 with TRBJ1-3; D not certain. The CDR3 is 13 residues long. With 5 bases removed from V and 3 bases from J, the gap between germline ends came to 11 bases. Germline lookup yields CDR1 GTSNPN and CDR2 SVGIG (reference sequence). As DNA, the CDR3 is TGTGCCTGGGGGCGTGGGGTTGGAAACACCATATATTTT. Translating it yields CAWGRGVGNTIYF.

The CDR3 coding sequence is TGTGCCAGCAGTTACCCGGGACAGGGTACGTCTGGCTACACCTTC. It encodes CASSYPGQGTSGYTF. V is TRBV6-6 and J is TRBJ1-2, with 9 bases that match TRBD1. Germline V CDR1 and CDR2: MNHNY, SVGAGI (reference sequence). The CDR3 contains 15 residues. After removal of 2 bases from V and 7 bases from J, the junction contained 8 bases not matched to a gene.

V is TRBV19 and J is TRBJ1-4; D is uncertain. Germline V gene sequence: CDR1 LNHDA, CDR2 SQIVND (reference sequence). The CDR3 has 16 residues. The ends were cut back, 5 bases at V and 8 bases at J, with 21 bases in the middle. The CDR3 nucleotides read TGTGCCAGTAGTCGCAGACAAGGAGAGACTGGAGAAAAACTGTTTTTT. Its translation is CASSRRQGETGEKLFF.

To note about this clone: Because the CDR3's place on the DNA is in doubt, the DNA is left out and the CDR3 is given as listed by TCRdb. The chain links TRBV11-3 to TRBJ1-1; TRBD1 is taken as the D call from the table, unchecked against the DNA. The length of the CDR3 is 12 amino acids, counting both ends. The germline V gene has CDR1 SGHNT and CDR2 YENEEA. Here the CDR3 reads CASSLVGTGAFF.

This sequence joins TRBV5-1 and TRBJ1-2; no firm D call. Deletions cut 0 bases from V and 8 bases from J, with 17 bases between. CDR1 is SGHRS, CDR2 YFSETQ, per germline. The CDR3 runs to 15 residues. The CDR3 loop reads CASSLDPGIYSGYTF. The CDR3 DNA reads TGCGCCAGCAGCTTGGATCCGGGGATATATTCGGGCTACACCTTC.

The gene calls are TRBV3-1 (or the pseudogene TRBV3-2) and TRBJ1-2; no reliable D call. The CDR3 length is 14 residues. Germline V lookup: CDR1 LGHDT, CDR2 YNNKEL (reference sequence). Trimming removed 4 bases from V and 3 bases from J, with 12 bases in between. The CDR3 region is CASSRLTGDYGYTF. For the CDR3, the DNA is TGTGCCAGCAGCCGGTTGACTGGGGACTATGGCTACACCTTC.

This chain joins TRBV7-6 and TRBJ2-1, with a tentative D call TRBD2 (6 bases). From germline, CDR1 is SGHVS and CDR2 FNYEAQ. The CDR3 consists of 15 residues. V was clipped by 5 bases and J by 2 bases, with 13 bases between them. The CDR3 region has the DNA TGTGCCAGCAGCGCATCGGAGGGTACCTACAATGAGCAGTTCTTC. Translated, it gives CASSASEGTYNEQFF.

The genes are TRBV7-9 and TRBJ1-2; TRBD1 might be the D (5 bases). V lost 8 bases, J lost 4 bases, and 20 bases lay in between. The germline gives CDR1 SEHNR, CDR2 FQNEAQ (reference sequence). This CDR3 is 15 amino acids long. This CDR3 reads CASAFFPGVTYGYTF. CDR3 bases: TGTGCCAGCGCGTTTTTTCCGGGGGTCACCTATGGCTACACCTTC.

The J gene is TRBJ1-4, the V gene TRBV28; unclear D gene. CDR1 and CDR2 from the germline V gene are MDHEN and SYDVKM. The CDR3 extends over 11 amino acids. CDR3 in amino acids: CVMNGREKLFF. DNA of the CDR3: TGTGTCATGAACGGCAGGGAAAAACTGTTTTTT.

The chain combines TRBV15 with TRBJ2-6; maybe TRBD1 (6 bases). CDR3 length: 16 residues. The germline V gene has CDR1 LNHNV and CDR2 YYDKDF (reference sequence). V lost 3 bases and J lost 2, with 11 bases in between. The CDR3 nucleotides read TGTGCCACCAGCAGTTCAGGGGAAGCTGGGGCCAACGTCCTGACTTTC. Translated: CATSSSGEAGANVLTF.

V is TRBV20-1 and J is TRBJ1-3; D is unclear. Germline V gives CDR1 DFQATT, CDR2 SNEGSKA (reference sequence). V was clipped by 5 bases and J by 4 bases, with 6 bases between them. The CDR3 sequence is 11 residues long. The CDR3 loop is CSAARGNTIYF. The CDR3 DNA is TGCAGTGCTGCCAGAGGAAACACCATATATTTT.

This clone was seen more than once but under ten times. The rearrangement joins TRBV12-3 or TRBV12-4 to TRBJ2-7; the D gene could be TRBD1 or TRBD2 (6 bases each). The length of the CDR3 is 13 residues. The V and J ends lost 6 bases and 7 bases respectively, with 16 bases between them. CDR3 loop: CASSRDTGREQYF. The CDR3 DNA is TGTGCCAGCAGCCGGGACACGGGGAGGGAGCAGTACTTC.

This chain connects TRBV3-1 (or the pseudogene TRBV3-2) to TRBJ2-1; D unresolved. V dropped 0 bases and J dropped 13 bases, with 10 bases sitting between them. The CDR3 loop spans 12 amino acids. The germline gives CDR1 LGHDT, CDR2 YNNKEL (reference sequence). The CDR3 coding sequence is TGTGCCAGCAGCCAAGACCCGAAACGCCAGTTCTTC. Amino acids: CASSQDPKRQFF.

V usage is TRBV19 and J usage is TRBJ1-5; D is perhaps TRBD1 (5 bases). The CDR3 spans 13 residues. V lost 2 bases and J 4 bases, leaving 6 bases between the germline ends. Germline CDR1 is LNHDA and CDR2 is SQIVND (reference sequence). CDR3 amino acids: CASSISGNQPQHF. In DNA, the CDR3 is TGTGCCAGTAGTATATCAGGGAATCAGCCCCAGCATTTT.

This chain joins TRBV5-1 and TRBJ2-1, with D perhaps matching TRBD1 or TRBD2 (5 bases each). V lost 6 bases to trimming and J lost 2 bases, with 12 bases between them. CDR3 size: 14 residues. The germline V gene encodes CDR1 SGHRS and CDR2 YFSETQ. CDR3 bases: TGCGCCAGCACCGGGACCGATACCTACAATGAGCAGTTCTTC. This codes for CASTGTDTYNEQFF. Looking up the rest from reference TRBV5-1 and TRBJ2-1 gives the full variable domain: KAGVTQTPRYLIKTRGQQVTLSCSPISGHRSVSWYQQTPGQGLQFLFEYFSETQRNKGNFPGRFSGRQFSNSRSEMNVSTLELGDSALYLCASTGTDTYNEQFFGPGTRLTVL.

The CDR3 loop is CASSPTAPGGSYNEQFF. CDR3 DNA: TGTGCCAGCTCACCCACGGCGCCCGGGGGCTCCTACAATGAGCAGTTCTTC. The chain combines TRBV18 with TRBJ2-1, with D perhaps TRBD2 (6 bases). Trimming removed 3 bases from V and 0 bases from J, with 15 bases in between. The CDR3 extends over 17 amino acids. Germline CDR1 reads KGHSH; CDR2 reads LQKENI.

This chain links TRBV19 with TRBJ1-1, with D possibly being TRBD1 (5 bases). The germline CDR1 and CDR2 sequences are LNHDA and SQIVND (reference sequence). The CDR3 is made up of 15 amino acids. The ends were cut back, 5 bases at V and 5 bases at J, with 18 bases in the middle. The CDR3 nucleotides read TGTGCCAGTAGTGATCTCGGGGGTGTGAGTACTGAAGCTTTCTTT. This translates into CASSDLGGVSTEAFF.